The 25 T cell receptor beta chains in this list originate from one sample, sequenced in a study of a mutant IDH1 vaccine in newly diagnosed glioma. Documented time point: week 35, safety follow-up. The vaccine gave 300 ug of a 20-mer mutant IDH1 peptide subcutaneously per dose. Their specific antigens are unknown. Clones were read by immunoSEQ multiplex PCR, and TCRdb kept only the in-frame ones, dropping some. The sample holds approximately 62,000 clones, 80% to 85% seen once. The sample in question was PBMCs, obtained from a glioma patient whose treatment included an IDH1 peptide vaccine. Every receptor here comes from a man aged 25 to 45 with glioma.

The J gene is TRBJ1-2, the V gene TRBV13, with 8 bases matching TRBD1. Germline trimming cut 4 bases from V and 4 bases from J; bases unmatched to any gene: 8. The CDR3 has 15 amino acids. Germline-derived CDR1 and CDR2 are PRHDT and FYEKMQ (reference sequence). CDR3 coding DNA: TGTGCCAGCAGCTACCGAGGGGACAGGACCTATGGCTACACCTTC. Amino acids: CASSYRGDRTYGYTF.

The chain links TRBV13 to TRBJ2-1; no definite D call. Looked up from germline, CDR1 is PRHDT and CDR2 is FYEKMQ (reference sequence). The CDR3 runs to 15 residues. V was shortened by 4 bases and J by 5 bases, with 15 bases between the two germline ends. In DNA, the CDR3 is TGTGCCAGCAGCTCGGGCCCTCAAGGTCACAATGAGCAGTTCTTC. It specifies CASSSGPQGHNEQFF.

The chain combines TRBV11-2 with TRBJ2-1, with D uncertain. Trimming shortened V by 0 bases and J by 4 bases, and 16 bases separated the two germline ends. The germline V gene has CDR1 SGHAT and CDR2 FQNNGV. The CDR3 extends over 17 amino acids. For the CDR3, the DNA is TGTGCCAGCAGCTTAGAGTTTTTACCGGGTCCTTACAATGAGCAGTTCTTC. Translated, it gives CASSLEFLPGPYNEQFF. Supplemented by reference TRBV11-2 and TRBJ2-1, the full variable domain reads EAGVAQSPRYKIIEKRQSVAFWCNPISGHATLYWYQQILGQGPKLLIQFQNNGVVDDSQLPKDRFSAERLKGVDSTLKIQPAKLEDSAVYLCASSLEFLPGPYNEQFFGPGTRLTVL.

This chain links TRBV2 with TRBJ2-5; no reliable D call. CDR3 length equals 11 residues. The V end lost 6 bases, the J end lost 2 bases, and 4 bases lay between the germline ends. CDR1 and CDR2 (germline): SNHLY, FYNNEI. The CDR3 nucleotides read TGTGCCAGCAGGGAACAAGAGACCCAGTACTTC. Amino acids: CASREQETQYF.

J is TRBJ2-7 and V is TRBV19, with D perhaps TRBD1 (6 bases). CDR1 and CDR2 from the germline V gene are LNHDA and SQIVND (reference sequence). The V end was cut by 4 bases, the J end by 2 bases, with 15 bases between. The CDR3 is 15 amino acids. This CDR3 is CASSNPGTLTYEQYF. The CDR3 DNA sequence: TGTGCCAGTAGTAATCCCGGGACATTGACCTACGAGCAGTACTTC.

This clone was picked up one time. The chain joins TRBV30 to TRBJ1-1; 11 bases map to TRBD1. The germline V gene has CDR1 GTSNPN and CDR2 SVGIG (reference sequence). J was trimmed by 0 bases and V by 5 bases; bases with no gene match: 8. CDR3 length: 16 residues. The CDR3 nucleotides read TGTGCCTGGGGATCCGGGACAGGGGGTTTGAACACTGAAGCTTTCTTT. Amino acid sequence: CAWGSGTGGLNTEAFF.

CDR3 coding DNA: TGTGCCACCAGCAGAGGGGCAGGAAGCTCCTACGAGCAGTACTTC. This translates into CATSRGAGSSYEQYF. This sequence joins TRBV15 and TRBJ2-7, with no clear D. CDR1 and CDR2 from the germline V gene are LNHNV and YYDKDF (reference sequence). CDR3 size: 15 residues. The ends were cut back, 1 base at V and 0 bases at J, with 10 bases in the middle.

This clone was recorded once. The rearrangement links TRBV29-1 to TRBJ2-1; TRBD1 matches at 7 bases. Trimming removed 7 bases from V and 8 bases from J; junction bases left unmatched: 26. This CDR3 is 18 amino acids long. CDR1 is SQVTM and CDR2 is ANQGSEA in the germline V gene. In DNA, the CDR3 is TGCAGCGCCAGGGACAGCGTTGCTAGGCCCTCCTTAGGCGATGAGCAGTTCTTC. The encoded protein is CSARDSVARPSLGDEQFF.

A single count supports this clone. The chain recombines TRBV6-1 with TRBJ2-6; the D gene is possibly TRBD1 (5 bases). Germline V lookup: CDR1 MNHNS, CDR2 SASEGT. The length of the CDR3 is 15 residues. Trimming left V 5 bases short and J 2 bases short, with 10 bases between. The CDR3 region has the DNA TGTGCCAGCAGTCCTCAGGGTCCTGGGGCCAACGTCCTGACTTTC. It specifies CASSPQGPGANVLTF.

For this clone: At one end, the junction sequence differs from germline, possibly due to a read error. The chain couples TRBV6-5 to TRBJ2-2; no firm D call. Germline V gene sequence: CDR1 MNHEY, CDR2 SVGAGI. The CDR3 contains 14 residues. The CDR3 DNA reads as TGTGCCAGCAGTTACTCTGGTGGCACCCGGGAGCTGTTTTTT. Translated, it gives CASSYSGGTRELFF.

The gene calls are TRBV2 and TRBJ1-5; D remains unclear. The CDR3 totals 14 residues. V dropped 3 bases and J dropped 6 bases, with 12 bases sitting between them. The germline gives CDR1 SNHLY, CDR2 FYNNEI. Written as DNA, the CDR3 is TGTGCCAGCAGTGATCTTTCAGGCAGTCAGCCCCAGCATTTT. Translation: CASSDLSGSQPQHF.

The chain combines TRBV2 with TRBJ1-1; TRBD1 agrees at 8 bases. The V segment lost 7 bases and the J segment 5 bases; nucleotides outside the gene matches: 6. The CDR3 contains 13 residues. Germline-derived CDR1 and CDR2 are SNHLY and FYNNEI. CDR3 DNA: TGTGCCAGCAAAATGGGACAGGAGACTGAAGCTTTCTTT. This sequence encodes CASKMGQETEAFF.

This clone was picked up one time. This sequence joins TRBV18 and TRBJ1-1; D is uncertain. Germline CDR1 and CDR2: KGHSH and LQKENI. Deletions cut 3 bases from V and 0 bases from J, with 17 bases between. The CDR3 contains 17 residues. CDR3: CASSPNLILGMNTEAFF. CDR3 DNA: TGTGCCAGCTCACCCAACCTAATTTTGGGAATGAACACTGAAGCTTTCTTT.

This clone was seen a few times. V gene TRBV7-9 combines with J gene TRBJ1-1, with D unclear. Per the germline V gene, CDR1 is SEHNR and CDR2 is FQNEAQ (reference sequence). CDR3 length: 13 amino acids. V shed 6 bases and J shed 12 bases, with 20 bases lying between them. CDR3 DNA: TGTGCCAGCAGTCCAATCCCATGGCTGCCGTCTTTCTTT. Translation: CASSPIPWLPSFF.

This clone was picked up a small number of times. The chain uses TRBV28 and TRBJ1-2, with 7 bases identical to TRBD1. V shed 4 bases, J shed 4 bases, and the junction held 9 bases outside the gene matches. CDR3 size: 15 residues. Germline V lookup: CDR1 MDHEN, CDR2 SYDVKM. CDR3 sequence (DNA): TGTGCCAGCAGTTCCTCCCCAGGGACAGTCTATGGCTACACCTTC. It encodes CASSSSPGTVYGYTF.

The rearrangement joins TRBV10-2 to TRBJ2-5; 8 positions match TRBD2. The CDR3 has 17 residues. The V segment lost 0 bases and the J segment 5 bases; nucleotides outside the gene matches: 11. Germline V gene lookup returns CDR1 WSHSY and CDR2 SAAADI. CDR3 nucleotide sequence: TGCGCCAGCAGTGAGTCCGGGGGGGTCGGTTCGAAGGAGACCCAGTACTTC. Translation gives CASSESGGVGSKETQYF.

J is TRBJ1-1 and V is TRBV28; D might be TRBD1 (5 bases). V shed 5 bases and J shed 8 bases, with 18 bases lying between them. In germline, CDR1 is MDHEN, CDR2 SYDVKM. The CDR3 extends over 14 amino acids. CDR3 coding DNA: TGTGCCAGCAGTGCGCATCCCCAGAGGGGAGAAGCTTTCTTT. Translated, it gives CASSAHPQRGEAFF.

This sequence joins TRBV5-8 and TRBJ2-7; tentatively, D is TRBD1 or TRBD2 (6 bases each). The V and J ends lost 5 bases and 2 bases respectively, with 17 bases between them. The CDR3 sequence is 15 residues long. CDR1 and CDR2 (germline): SGHTS, YDEGEE. In DNA form, the CDR3 reads TGTGCCAGCAGGGATATCGGGGGCCCTCCCTACGAGCAGTACTTC. Residues: CASRDIGGPPYEQYF.

V gene TRBV28 combines with J gene TRBJ2-2, with D hard to call. V dropped 6 bases and J dropped 1 base, with 6 bases sitting between them. The CDR3 extends over 13 amino acids. CDR1 is MDHEN and CDR2 is SYDVKM in the germline V gene. The CDR3 here is CASRLQNTGELFF. CDR3 nucleotide sequence: TGTGCCAGCAGACTACAGAACACCGGGGAGCTGTTTTTT.

This clone has a single count. The chain couples TRBV12-5 to TRBJ1-2, with D tentatively TRBD1 (5 bases). Trimming removed 7 bases at V and 4 bases at J, with 22 bases between. The CDR3 consists of 16 residues. Germline CDR1 is LGHNT and CDR2 is FRNRAP. The CDR3: CASARGAGTVIYGYTF. Written as DNA, the CDR3 is TGTGCTAGTGCCAGAGGGGCCGGTACGGTGATCTATGGCTACACCTTC. Full variable domain (outside the CDR3, taken from reference TRBV12-5 and TRBJ1-2): DARVTQTPRHKVTEMGQEVTMRCQPILGHNTVFWYRQTMMQGLELLAYFRNRAPLDDSGMPKDRFSAEMPDATLATLKIQPSEPRDSAVYFCASARGAGTVIYGYTFGSGTRLTVV.

CDR3 nucleotides: TGTGCCAGCTCAGGGACAGGGGCCGCGATCTGGTATGGCTACACCTTC. This codes for CASSGTGAAIWYGYTF. This chain connects TRBV18 to TRBJ1-2; the match to TRBD1 covers 10 bases. This CDR3 is built from 16 residues. Germline V gives CDR1 KGHSH, CDR2 LQKENI. Trimming at V came to 5 bases and at J to 5 bases, leaving 11 bases not matched to a gene.

In regard to this clone: In the same sample, other DNA sequences code for this CDR3. The V and J genes are TRBV30 and TRBJ1-5, with D unclear. The germline V gene encodes CDR1 GTSNPN and CDR2 SVGIG (reference sequence). The CDR3 runs to 13 residues. V dropped 0 bases and J dropped 10 bases, with 13 bases sitting between them. CDR3 bases: TGTGCCTGGAGTGTACTGGGAGGTCAACCCCAGCATTTT. This sequence encodes CAWSVLGGQPQHF. The variable domain in full, completed from reference TRBV30 and TRBJ1-5, reads SQTIHQWPATLVQPVGSPLSLECTVEGTSNPNLYWYRQAAGRGLQLLFYSVGIGQISSEVPQNLSASRPQDRQFILSSKKLLLSDSGFYLCAWSVLGGQPQHFGDGTRLSIL.

The chain recombines TRBV28 with TRBJ1-2; D is unclear. The V gene lost 6 bases and the J gene lost 8 bases, with 16 bases spanning the gap. This CDR3 region has 13 residues. CDR1 MDHEN and CDR2 SYDVKM come from the germline V gene. For the CDR3, the DNA is TGTGCCAGCAGCTCACACCGCCGCACGGGCTACACCTTC. Translation: CASSSHRRTGYTF.

J is TRBJ1-5 and V is TRBV6-6; no definite D call. CDR1 and CDR2 (germline): MNHNY, SVGAGI (reference sequence). Trimming stripped 7 bases from V and 5 bases from J, with 21 bases between. This CDR3 is 16 amino acids long. CDR3 amino acids: CASTSRGGQHHQPQHF. DNA for the CDR3: TGTGCCAGCACTTCTCGGGGAGGCCAGCACCATCAGCCCCAGCATTTT.

The V call is TRBV19, the J call TRBJ2-2; D gene uncertain. Germline V lookup: CDR1 LNHDA, CDR2 SQIVND (reference sequence). Trimming stripped 2 bases from V and 1 base from J, with 5 bases between. The CDR3 loop spans 14 amino acids. CDR3 loop: CASSIQRNTGELFF. The CDR3 nucleotides are TGTGCCAGTAGTATACAGAGGAACACCGGGGAGCTGTTTTTT.